Listed here are 15 T cell receptor beta chains from one sample, sequenced in a study of blood T cells in healthy people across ages. The use of a sample-barcoded 5' primer and a J-beta primer mix characterized a second PCR of about 6 to 12 cycles. TCRdb called the 5' RACE reads again in MiXCR, with one record for every CDR3 protein. The data contain approximately 800,000 distinct CDR3 sequences, around a quarter of them singletons. The same data also went into a second study, on T cells of mothers and their children.

Sequencing was done on a sample of blood. The source of these receptors is a boy between 5 and 17 years old in good health.

The gene calls are TRBV9 and TRBJ1-3; the D is unclear. With 1 base removed from V and 2 bases from J, the gap between germline ends came to 10 bases. Germline CDR1 is SGDLS and CDR2 is YYNGEE. This CDR3 has 15 amino acids. CDR3 nucleotide sequence: TGTGCCAGCAGCGTAAGTAGGAGTCCTGGAAACACCATATATTTT. This gives the protein CASSVSRSPGNTIYF.

This clonotype was found once. The V gene is TRBV12-3 or TRBV12-4, the J gene TRBJ2-1, with 14 bases identical to TRBD2. TRBJ2-7 explains the end of the DNA better; the J call may be wrong. The CDR3 has 14 amino acids. The CDR3 DNA sequence: TGTGCCAGCGGACTAGCGGGGGGCTCGTACGAGCAGTACTTC. This gives the protein CASGLAGGSYEQYF.

A single count supports this clonotype. The gene calls are TRBV6-1 and TRBJ2-5, with TRBD2 matching 9 bases. Trimming took 5 bases from V and 5 from J; bases not matched to a gene: 12. Germline-derived CDR1 and CDR2 are MNHNS and SASEGT. This CDR3 is 16 amino acids long. This chain's CDR3 is CASSPLGSGGTETQYF. In nucleotides, the CDR3 is TGTGCCAGCAGTCCCCTCGGGAGCGGGGGGACCGAGACCCAGTACTTC.

The rearrangement joins TRBV19 to TRBJ2-4; 7 nucleotides line up with TRBD1. CDR1 is LNHDA and CDR2 is SQIVND in the germline V gene (reference sequence). This CDR3 contains 17 residues. V dropped 3 bases and J dropped 1; count of bases not matched to a gene: 9. Here the CDR3 DNA reads TGTGCCAGTAGTATGAGCCCCGACAGGGCGGCCAAAAACATTCAGTACTTC. Translating it yields CASSMSPDRAAKNIQYF.

CDR3 nucleotides: TGCAGTGCTGGATCCGGGACTAGAAGAACTGAAGCTTTCTTT. This gives the protein CSAGSGTRRTEAFF. The genes are TRBV20-1 and TRBJ1-1; a possible D gene is TRBD1 (5 bases). Germline CDR1 is DFQATT and CDR2 is SNEGSKA (reference sequence). Trimming pared 5 bases from V and 5 bases from J, leaving 18 bases between. This CDR3 has 14 residues.

In regard to this clonotype: One junction end disagrees with the germline gene, perhaps due to a read error. The genes are TRBV3-1 and TRBJ1-1; D is unclear. Germline CDR1 is LGHDT and CDR2 is YNNKEL (reference sequence). This CDR3 is built from 15 residues. CDR3 nucleotides: TGTGCCAGGAGCCAAGATGGCGGGGTGGGGACTGAAGCTTTCTTT. This translates into CARSQDGGVGTEAFF.

The V call is TRBV7-9, the J call TRBJ2-1; 8 bases are a match to TRBD1. Germline CDR1 reads SEHNR; CDR2 reads FQNEAQ (reference sequence). The length of the CDR3 is 16 residues. J gave up 4 bases and V 1 base, and 6 bases lay outside the gene matches. In DNA, the CDR3 is TGTGCCAGCAGCTTAGGGGTGACAGGGGCATACAATGAGCAGTTCTTC. Translation: CASSLGVTGAYNEQFF.

The CDR3 sequence: CAAKSPNNEKLFF. In nucleotides, the CDR3 is TGTGCCGCCAAATCTCCGAACAATGAAAAACTGTTTTTT. The chain employs TRBV6-1 and TRBJ1-4, with D uncertain. The CDR3 runs 13 residues. V dropped 11 bases and J dropped 5 bases, with 15 bases sitting between them. Germline CDR1 and CDR2: MNHNS and SASEGT.

This clonotype has just a few counts. This chain uses TRBV20-1 with TRBJ2-2; possible D gene TRBD2, 7 bases. Trimming pared 4 bases from V and 1 base from J, leaving 13 bases between. The CDR3 loop spans 15 amino acids. Germline values: CDR1 DFQATT, CDR2 SNEGSKA (reference sequence). In DNA form, the CDR3 reads TGCAGTGCTATCTACGGGGGGCAGAACACCGGGGAGCTGTTTTTT. Protein: CSAIYGGQNTGELFF.

In this sample, this clonotype turned up a few times. The rearrangement links TRBV20-1 to TRBJ2-3, with TRBD2 matching 9 bases. The CDR3 runs 15 residues. V shed 6 bases and J 1 base; nucleotides not matched to a gene: 8. Germline CDR1 and CDR2: DFQATT and SNEGSKA (reference sequence). CDR3: CSAKSSSGGTDTQYF. In DNA, the CDR3 is TGCAGTGCCAAAAGTTCTAGCGGGGGCACAGATACGCAGTATTTT.

The gene calls are TRBV5-1 and TRBJ1-4, with D possibly being TRBD1 (5 bases). CDR1 and CDR2 from the germline V gene are SGHRS and YFSETQ. The CDR3 is 17 residues long. V lost 3 bases and J 0 bases, leaving 15 bases between the germline ends. The CDR3 region has the DNA TGCGCCAGCAGCTCCGGGATGGCGGGGGCAACTAATGAAAAACTGTTTTTT. Translation gives CASSSGMAGATNEKLFF.

This clonotype has a count of ten or more. The chain carries TRBV2 and TRBJ1-4, with 11 bases matching TRBD1. V lost 6 bases to trimming and J lost 8 bases; unmatched junction nucleotides: 8. From germline, CDR1 is SNHLY and CDR2 FYNNEI. CDR3 size: 15 residues. In DNA form, the CDR3 reads TGTGCCAGCAGCACGGACAGGGGGCGTCGAGAAAAACTGTTTTTT. Amino acids: CASSTDRGRREKLFF.

The genes are TRBV10-3 and TRBJ2-1, with no clear D. The CDR3 is 15 amino acids. Trimming took 5 bases from V and 0 from J, leaving 11 bases between them. The germline gives CDR1 ENHRY, CDR2 SYGVKD. The DNA of the CDR3 is TGTGCCATCAGTAGGACCCCGAGCTCCTACAATGAGCAGTTCTTC. Residues: CAISRTPSSYNEQFF.

Only a few counts were recorded for this clonotype. This sequence joins TRBV28 and TRBJ1-2, with a weak D call TRBD1 (6 bases). Germline V gene lookup returns CDR1 MDHEN and CDR2 SYDVKM. V gave up 6 bases and J gave up 7 bases, with 15 bases separating them. The CDR3 contains 13 residues. The DNA of the CDR3 is TGTGCCAGCAGGGACAGAGGGGCGGGTGGCTACACCTTC. It encodes CASRDRGAGGYTF.

This clonotype occurred a few times. The CDR3 DNA is TGCAGTGCTAGATATGACGGGCTGGGCGAGCAGTACTTC. It codes for CSARYDGLGEQYF. The V call is TRBV20-1, the J call TRBJ2-7; D is undetermined. The CDR3 spans 13 residues. The germline gives CDR1 DFQATT, CDR2 SNEGSKA (reference sequence). The V gene lost 2 bases and the J gene lost 6 bases, with 14 bases spanning the gap.